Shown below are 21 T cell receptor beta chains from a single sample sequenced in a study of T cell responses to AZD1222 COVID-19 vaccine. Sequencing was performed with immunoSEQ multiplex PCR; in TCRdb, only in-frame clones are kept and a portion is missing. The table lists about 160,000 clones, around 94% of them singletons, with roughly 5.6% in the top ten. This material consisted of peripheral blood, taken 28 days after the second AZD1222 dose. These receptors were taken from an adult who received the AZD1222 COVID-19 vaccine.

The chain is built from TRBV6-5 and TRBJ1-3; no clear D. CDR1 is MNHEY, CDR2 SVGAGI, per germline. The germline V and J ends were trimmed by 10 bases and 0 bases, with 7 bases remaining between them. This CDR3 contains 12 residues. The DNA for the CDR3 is TGTGCCACCACCAGCTCTGGAAACACCATATATTTT. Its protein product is CATTSSGNTIYF.

This CDR3 reads CAWDLDRRGEKLFF. In DNA, the CDR3 is TGTGCCTGGGACCTCGACAGAAGGGGTGAAAAACTGTTTTTT. The V call is TRBV30, the J call TRBJ1-4; weak D call: TRBD1 (5 bases). This CDR3 spans 14 amino acids. CDR1 and CDR2 (germline): GTSNPN, SVGIG (reference sequence). V lost 5 bases and J 7 bases, leaving 17 bases between the germline ends. The variable domain in full, with the rest retrieved from reference TRBV30 and TRBJ1-4, is SQTIHQWPATLVQPVGSPLSLECTVEGTSNPNLYWYRQAAGRGLQLLFYSVGIGQISSEVPQNLSASRPQDRQFILSSKKLLLSDSGFYLCAWDLDRRGEKLFFGSGTQLSVL.

CDR3 coding DNA: TGTGCCACCAGTGTTCCTGCTGGTCCCAGCACAGATACGCAGTATTTT. Residues: CATSVPAGPSTDTQYF. The chain is built from TRBV24-1 and TRBJ2-3; D is unclear. From germline, CDR1 is KGHDR and CDR2 SFDVKD. V lost 5 bases and J lost 0, with 14 bases in between. The CDR3 has 16 amino acids.

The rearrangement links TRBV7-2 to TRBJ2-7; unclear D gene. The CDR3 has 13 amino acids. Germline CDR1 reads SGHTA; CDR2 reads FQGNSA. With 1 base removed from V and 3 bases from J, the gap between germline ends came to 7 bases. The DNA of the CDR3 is TGTGCCAGCAGCTTAGGGATCTACTACGAGCAGTACTTC. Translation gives CASSLGIYYEQYF.

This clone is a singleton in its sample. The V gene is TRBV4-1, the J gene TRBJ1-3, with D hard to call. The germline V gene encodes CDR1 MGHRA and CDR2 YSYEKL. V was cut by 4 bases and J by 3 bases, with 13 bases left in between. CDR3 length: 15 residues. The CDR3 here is CASSRSAGFGNTIYF. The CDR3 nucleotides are TGCGCCAGCAGCCGAAGCGCAGGCTTTGGAAACACCATATATTTT.

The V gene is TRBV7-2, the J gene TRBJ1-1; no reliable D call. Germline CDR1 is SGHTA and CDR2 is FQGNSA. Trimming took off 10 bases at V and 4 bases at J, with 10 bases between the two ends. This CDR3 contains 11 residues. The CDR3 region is CATKPGTEAFF. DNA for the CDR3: TGTGCCACAAAACCGGGCACTGAAGCTTTCTTT.

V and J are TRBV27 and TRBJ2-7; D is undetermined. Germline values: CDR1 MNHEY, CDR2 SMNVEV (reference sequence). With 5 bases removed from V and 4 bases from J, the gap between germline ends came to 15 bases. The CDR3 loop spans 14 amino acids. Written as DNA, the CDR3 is TGTGCCAGCAGTGCGCGGTCACCTCGGTACGAGCAGTACTTC. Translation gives CASSARSPRYEQYF.

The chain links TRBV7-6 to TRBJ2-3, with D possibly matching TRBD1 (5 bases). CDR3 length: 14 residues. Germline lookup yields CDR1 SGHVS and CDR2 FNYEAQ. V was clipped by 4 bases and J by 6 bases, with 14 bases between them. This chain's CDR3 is CASSSRANTDTQYF. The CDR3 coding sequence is TGTGCCAGCAGCTCCAGGGCCAACACGGATACGCAGTATTTT.

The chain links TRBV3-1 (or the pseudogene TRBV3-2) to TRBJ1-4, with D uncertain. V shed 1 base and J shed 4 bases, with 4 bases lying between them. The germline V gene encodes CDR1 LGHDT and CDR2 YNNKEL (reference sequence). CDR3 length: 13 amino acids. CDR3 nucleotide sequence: TGTGCCAGCAGCCAAGGGAATAATGAAAAACTGTTTTTT. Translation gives CASSQGNNEKLFF.

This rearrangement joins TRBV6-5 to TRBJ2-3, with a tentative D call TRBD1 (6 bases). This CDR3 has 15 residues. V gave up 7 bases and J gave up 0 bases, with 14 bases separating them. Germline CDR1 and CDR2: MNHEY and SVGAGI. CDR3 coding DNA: TGTGCCAGCACCGAGACAGGTGCTAGCACAGATACGCAGTATTTT. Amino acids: CASTETGASTDTQYF.

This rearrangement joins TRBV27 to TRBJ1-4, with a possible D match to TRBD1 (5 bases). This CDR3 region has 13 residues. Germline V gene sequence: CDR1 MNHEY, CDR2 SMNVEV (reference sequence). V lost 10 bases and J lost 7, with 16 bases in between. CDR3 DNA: TGTGCCATCTCGAGGACTAGGGGTGAAAAACTGTTTTTT. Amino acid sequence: CAISRTRGEKLFF. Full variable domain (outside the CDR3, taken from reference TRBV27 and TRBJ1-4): EAQVTQNPRYLITVTGKKLTVTCSQNMNHEYMSWYRQDPGLGLRQIYYSMNVEVTDKGDVPEGYKVSRKEKRNFPLILESPSPNQTSLYFCAISRTRGEKLFFGSGTQLSVL.

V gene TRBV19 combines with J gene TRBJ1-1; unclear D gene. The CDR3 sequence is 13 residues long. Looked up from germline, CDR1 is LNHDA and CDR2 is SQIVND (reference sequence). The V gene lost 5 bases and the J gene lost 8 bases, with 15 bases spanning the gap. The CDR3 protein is CASSSQRATEAFF. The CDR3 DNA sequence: TGTGCCAGTAGTTCGCAGCGGGCAACGGAAGCTTTCTTT.

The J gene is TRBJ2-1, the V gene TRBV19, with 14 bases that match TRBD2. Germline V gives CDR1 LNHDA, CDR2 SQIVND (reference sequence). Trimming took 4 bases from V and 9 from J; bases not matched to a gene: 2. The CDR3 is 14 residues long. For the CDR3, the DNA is TGTGCCAGTAGTACTGGACTAGCGGGAGGTGAGCAGTTCTTC. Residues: CASSTGLAGGEQFF.

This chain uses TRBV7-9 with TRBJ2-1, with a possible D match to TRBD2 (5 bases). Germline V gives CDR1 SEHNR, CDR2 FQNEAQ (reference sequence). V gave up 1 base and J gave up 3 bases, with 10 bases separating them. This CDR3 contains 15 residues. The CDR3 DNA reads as TGTGCCAGCAGCTTAGAGGGTGGAGGCTACAATGAGCAGTTCTTC. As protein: CASSLEGGGYNEQFF.

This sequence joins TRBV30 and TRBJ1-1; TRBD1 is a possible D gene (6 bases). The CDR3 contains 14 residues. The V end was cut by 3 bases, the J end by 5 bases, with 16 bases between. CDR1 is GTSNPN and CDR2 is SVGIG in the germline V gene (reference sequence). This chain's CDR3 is CAWRAGHFRTEAFF. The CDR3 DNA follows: TGTGCCTGGAGGGCGGGACACTTTAGGACTGAAGCTTTCTTT.

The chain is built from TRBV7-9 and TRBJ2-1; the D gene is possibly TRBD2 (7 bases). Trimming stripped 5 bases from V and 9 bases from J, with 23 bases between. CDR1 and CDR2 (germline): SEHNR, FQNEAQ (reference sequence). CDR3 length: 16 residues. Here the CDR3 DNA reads TGTGCCAGCAGCCACAGGTTCTCACGCGGGGGCAGTGAGCAGTTCTTC. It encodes CASSHRFSRGGSEQFF.

The CDR3 loop is CASSMNTEAFF. Written as DNA, the CDR3 is TGTGCCAGTAGTATGAACACTGAAGCTTTCTTT. The V and J genes are TRBV19 and TRBJ1-1; D call uncertain. The CDR3 totals 11 residues. The ends were cut back, 3 bases at V and 1 base at J, with 0 bases in the middle. Germline V gene lookup returns CDR1 LNHDA and CDR2 SQIVND (reference sequence). Combining the CDR3 with reference TRBV19 and TRBJ1-1 gives the whole variable domain DGGITQSPKYLFRKEGQNVTLSCEQNLNHDAMYWYRQDPGQGLRLIYYSQIVNDFQKGDIAEGYSVSREKKESFPLTVTSAQKNPTAFYLCASSMNTEAFFGQGTRLTVV.

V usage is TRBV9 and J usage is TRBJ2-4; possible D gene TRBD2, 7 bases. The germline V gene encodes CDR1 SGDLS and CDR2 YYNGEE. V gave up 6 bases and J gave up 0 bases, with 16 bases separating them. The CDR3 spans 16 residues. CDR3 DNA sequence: TGTGCCAGCACCCCCCAGGGGACTATAGCCAAAAACATTCAGTACTTC. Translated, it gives CASTPQGTIAKNIQYF.

CDR3 DNA: TGTGCCAGCAGTACCCAACTAGCGGCCCCACCAGGAGATACGCAGTATTTT. Translated, it gives CASSTQLAAPPGDTQYF. J is TRBJ2-3 and V is TRBV6-2 or TRBV6-3; 8 bases agree with TRBD2. Germline lookup yields CDR1 MNHEY and CDR2 SVGEGT. Trimming took 5 bases from V and 5 from J; bases not matched to a gene: 15. This CDR3 has 17 amino acids.

CDR3 region: CASSSTGSIEAFF. CDR3 DNA: TGTGCCAGCAGTTCGACAGGTTCAATTGAAGCTTTCTTT. V gene TRBV6-2 or TRBV6-3 combines with J gene TRBJ1-1; TRBD1 is a possible D gene (6 bases). Germline V gene data show CDR1 as MNHEY and CDR2 as SVGEGT. The CDR3 runs 13 residues. Trimming took off 4 bases at V and 7 bases at J, with 13 bases between the two ends.

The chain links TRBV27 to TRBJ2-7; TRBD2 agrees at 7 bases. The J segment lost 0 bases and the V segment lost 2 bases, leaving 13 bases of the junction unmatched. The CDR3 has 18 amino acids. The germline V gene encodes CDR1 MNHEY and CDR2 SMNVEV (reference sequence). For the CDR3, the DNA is TGTGCCAGCAGTTTAGCGATTGGGGGAGGGAAAAGCTCCTACGAGCAGTACTTC. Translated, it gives CASSLAIGGGKSSYEQYF.